This is a list of T cell receptor beta chains from one sample in a study of blood T cell repertoires in COVID-19. Profiled with immunoSEQ multiplex PCR; TCRdb holds only in-frame clones, not every one. The table includes roughly 250,000 clones, approximately 84% detected once. The specimen sequenced was peripheral blood. The receptors here all came from a man aged 40-49 years with acute or convalescent COVID-19. Each CDR3 is given with its conserved first and last residue. The D gene is left open where the match is weak. Size is stated for part of the rows, as once, few or many counts, or as a class when the clone is expanded.

d_call clone_size j_call v_call cdr3_nt cdr3_aa
. once TRBJ1-1 TRBV18 TGTGCCAGCTCACTCAAGAACACTGAAGCTTTCTTT CASSLKNTEAFF
. . TRBJ2-2 TRBV2 TGTGCCAGCAAAGGAGGGTCCACCGGGGAGCTGTTTTTT CASKGGSTGELFF
TRBD1 few TRBJ1-1 TRBV7-8 TGTGCCAGCAGCTCACCGGGACAGGGGCCGAACACTGAAGCTTTCTTT CASSSPGQGPNTEAFF
. . TRBJ2-3 TRBV5-1 TGCGCCAGCAGTTCCGGGACACGTAGCACAGATACGCAGTATTTT CASSSGTRSTDTQYF
. . TRBJ1-2 TRBV30 TGTGCCTGGAGTGTCAGGGGTGGCTACACCTTC CAWSVRGGYTF
TRBD1 . TRBJ1-2 TRBV28 TGTGCCAGCAGTCGGTGGGACAGGGGGAGTGATGGCTACACCTTC CASSRWDRGSDGYTF
TRBD1 . TRBJ1-3 TRBV7-9 TGTGCCAGCAGCGGTGGGGACAGGGGGCGAAGAAGCGTGGACACCATATATTTT CASSGGDRGRRSVDTIYF
. . TRBJ1-1 TRBV5-1 TGCGCCAGCAGCTTGGGGCTCTTGAACACTGAAGCTTTCTTT CASSLGLLNTEAFF
. . TRBJ2-7 TRBV6-5 TGTGCCAGCAGTTACCGGGGGGCCGAGCAGTACTTC CASSYRGAEQYF
. . TRBJ2-3 TRBV3-1/TRBV3-2 TGTGCCAGCAGCCAACTAGGCGCAGATACGCAGTATTTT CASSQLGADTQYF
TRBD2 . TRBJ2-3 TRBV9 TGTGCCAGCAGCGCGGGGGGTCACGATACGCAGTATTTT CASSAGGHDTQYF
TRBD1 once TRBJ1-1 TRBV5-8 TGTGCCAGCAGCCCTCAGGGGGCAGGTGCGAACACTGAAGCTTTCTTT CASSPQGAGANTEAFF
TRBD1 . TRBJ1-4 TRBV11-2 TGTGCCAGCAGCTTAGCGGGACAGAATGAAAAACTGTTTTTT CASSLAGQNEKLFF
. . TRBJ1-5 TRBV6-1 TGTGCCAGCAGTTCCCGGGACACCCCGGCCCAGCATTTT CASSSRDTPAQHF
. . TRBJ1-2 TRBV11-1 TGTGCCAGTAGCTTCCCAGGGAACTATGGCTACACCTTC CASSFPGNYGYTF
. once TRBJ1-2 TRBV11-2 TGTGCCAGCAGCGGGGACACCCTCTATGGCTACACCTTC CASSGDTLYGYTF
. . TRBJ1-2 TRBV6-5 TGTGCCAGCAATCCAACAGGGTTCAATGGCTACACCTTC CASNPTGFNGYTF